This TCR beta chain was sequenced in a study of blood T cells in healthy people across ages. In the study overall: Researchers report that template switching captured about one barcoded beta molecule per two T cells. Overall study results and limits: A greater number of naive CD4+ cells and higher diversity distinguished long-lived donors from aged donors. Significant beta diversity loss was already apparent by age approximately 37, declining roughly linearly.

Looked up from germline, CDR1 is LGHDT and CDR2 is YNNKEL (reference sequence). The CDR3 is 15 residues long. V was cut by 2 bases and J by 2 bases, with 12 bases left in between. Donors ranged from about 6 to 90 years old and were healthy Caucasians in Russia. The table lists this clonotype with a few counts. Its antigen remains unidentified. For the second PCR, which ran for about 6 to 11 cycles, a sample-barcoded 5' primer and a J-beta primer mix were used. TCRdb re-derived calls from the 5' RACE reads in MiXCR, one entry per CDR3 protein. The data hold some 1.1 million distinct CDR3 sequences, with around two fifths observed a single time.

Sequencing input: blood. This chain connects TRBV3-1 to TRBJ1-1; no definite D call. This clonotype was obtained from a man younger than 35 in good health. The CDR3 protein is CASSQIYSDNTEAFF. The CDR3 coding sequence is TGTGCCAGCAGCCAAATATACAGCGATAACACTGAAGCTTTCTTT.